This T cell receptor beta chain was sequenced in a study of CXCR4 blockade with PD-1 therapy in pancreatic cancer. This clone is judged medium-sized. Its antigen remains unidentified. Study-wide results and caveats: Convergent selection by common tumor antigens was suggested by nucleotide rearrangement counts. Sequencing covered TCRbeta chains only, not alpha chains. Intratumoral clonality (mean 0.14) exceeded healthy blood (about 0.045) but did not track survival.

Profiled with immunoSEQ multiplex PCR; TCRdb holds only in-frame clones, not every one. Among about 5,200 clones, approximately 48% were seen once, and the ten largest hold approximately 8%. Sequenced sample: tumor tissue. This sequence was found in a human donor with pancreatic ductal adenocarcinoma.

This chain's CDR3 is CASLGGRAKDEQFF. In DNA form, the CDR3 reads TGTGCCAGCCTCGGGGGGAGGGCTAAGGATGAGCAGTTCTTC. This sequence joins TRBV11-3 and TRBJ2-1; 7 positions agree with TRBD2. The V gene's germline CDR1 is SGHNT and CDR2 YENEEA. The V gene end was trimmed by 8 bases and the J gene end by 8 bases; junction bases not matched to a gene: 12. The CDR3 is 14 amino acids.